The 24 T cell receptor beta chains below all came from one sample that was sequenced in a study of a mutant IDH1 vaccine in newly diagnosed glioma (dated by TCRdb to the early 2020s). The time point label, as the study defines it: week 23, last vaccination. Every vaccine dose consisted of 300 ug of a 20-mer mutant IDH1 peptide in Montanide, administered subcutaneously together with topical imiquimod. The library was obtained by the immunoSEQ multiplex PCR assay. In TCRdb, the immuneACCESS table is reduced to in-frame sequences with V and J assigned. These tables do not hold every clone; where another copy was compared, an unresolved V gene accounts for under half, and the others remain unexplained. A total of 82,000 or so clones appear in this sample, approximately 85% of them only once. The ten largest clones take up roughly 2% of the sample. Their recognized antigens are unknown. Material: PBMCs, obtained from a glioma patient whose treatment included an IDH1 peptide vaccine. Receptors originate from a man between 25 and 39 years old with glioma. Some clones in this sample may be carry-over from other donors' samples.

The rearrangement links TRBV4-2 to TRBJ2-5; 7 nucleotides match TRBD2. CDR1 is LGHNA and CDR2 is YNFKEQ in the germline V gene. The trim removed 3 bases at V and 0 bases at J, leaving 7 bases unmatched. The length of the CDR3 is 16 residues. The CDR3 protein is CASSHVIAGHQETQYF. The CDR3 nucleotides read TGTGCCAGCAGCCACGTCATAGCGGGCCACCAAGAGACCCAGTACTTC.

The CDR3 DNA sequence: TGTGCCAGCAGTTTCGGGCTCACCGGGGAGCTGTTTTTT. Protein product: CASSFGLTGELFF. The chain uses TRBV27 and TRBJ2-2; D is undetermined. The CDR3 totals 13 residues. Per the germline V gene, CDR1 is MNHEY and CDR2 is SMNVEV (reference sequence). Trimming shortened V by 3 bases and J by 4 bases, and 6 bases separated the two germline ends.

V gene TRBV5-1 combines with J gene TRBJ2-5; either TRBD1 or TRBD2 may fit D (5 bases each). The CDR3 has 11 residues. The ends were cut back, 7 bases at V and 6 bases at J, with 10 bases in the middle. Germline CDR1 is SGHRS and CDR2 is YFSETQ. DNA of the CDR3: TGCGCCAGCCGAGGGGAAAAGACCCAGTACTTC. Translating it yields CASRGEKTQYF.

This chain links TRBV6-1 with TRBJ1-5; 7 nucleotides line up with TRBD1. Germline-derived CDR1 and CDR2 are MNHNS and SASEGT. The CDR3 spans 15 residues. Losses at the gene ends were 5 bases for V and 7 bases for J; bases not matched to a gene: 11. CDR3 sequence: CASSNRDSTVQPQHF. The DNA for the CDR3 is TGTGCCAGCAGTAACCGGGACAGCACCGTACAGCCCCAGCATTTT.

CDR3 DNA: TGTGCCTGGAGTCCCCCCGGGACGAGACTTGGCTACACCTTC. It specifies CAWSPPGTRLGYTF. The rearrangement uses TRBV30 and TRBJ1-2; TRBD1 is a possible D gene (5 bases). The CDR3 contains 14 residues. CDR1 and CDR2 from the germline V gene are GTSNPN and SVGIG (reference sequence). Trimming cost V 2 bases and J 7 bases, with 17 bases left between them.

The CDR3 DNA reads as TGTGCCTGGAGTGGGCTAGCGGGAGTAGGCACTAGCACAGATACGCAGTATTTT. Its translation: CAWSGLAGVGTSTDTQYF. V gene TRBV30 combines with J gene TRBJ2-3; 10 bases are a match to TRBD2. This CDR3 region has 18 residues. Trimming at V came to 1 base and at J to 0 bases, leaving 10 bases not matched to a gene. The germline V gene has CDR1 GTSNPN and CDR2 SVGIG (reference sequence).

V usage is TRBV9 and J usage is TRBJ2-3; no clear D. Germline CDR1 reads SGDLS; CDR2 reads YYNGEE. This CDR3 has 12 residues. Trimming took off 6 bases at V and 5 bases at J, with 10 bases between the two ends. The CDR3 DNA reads TGTGCCAGCAAGCCGTGGGAAGATACGCAGTATTTT. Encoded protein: CASKPWEDTQYF.

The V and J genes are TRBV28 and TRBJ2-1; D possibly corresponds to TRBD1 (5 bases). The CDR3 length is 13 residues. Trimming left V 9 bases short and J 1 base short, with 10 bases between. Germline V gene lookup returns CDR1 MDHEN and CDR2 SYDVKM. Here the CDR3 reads CASRAGSYNEQFF. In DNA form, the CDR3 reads TGTGCCAGTCGGGCAGGGTCCTACAATGAGCAGTTCTTC.

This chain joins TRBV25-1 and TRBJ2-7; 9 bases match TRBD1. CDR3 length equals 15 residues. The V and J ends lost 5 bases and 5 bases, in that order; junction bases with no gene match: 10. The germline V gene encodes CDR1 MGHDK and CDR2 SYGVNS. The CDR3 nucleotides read TGTGCCAGCAGTCCGGACAGGGGAAGTCTGGACGAGCAGTACTTC. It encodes CASSPDRGSLDEQYF.

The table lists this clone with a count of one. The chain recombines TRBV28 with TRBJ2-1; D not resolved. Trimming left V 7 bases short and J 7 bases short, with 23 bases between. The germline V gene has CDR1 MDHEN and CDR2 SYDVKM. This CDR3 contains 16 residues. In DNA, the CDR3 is TGTGCCAGCAAAGAGTTCTCCAAAATAAGGGCGAATGAGCAGTTCTTC. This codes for CASKEFSKIRANEQFF.

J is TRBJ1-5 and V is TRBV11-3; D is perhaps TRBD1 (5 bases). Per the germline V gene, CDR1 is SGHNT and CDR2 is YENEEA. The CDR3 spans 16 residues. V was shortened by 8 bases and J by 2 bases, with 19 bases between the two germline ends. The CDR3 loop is CASSGVGVECNQPQHF. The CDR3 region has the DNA TGTGCCAGCTCGGGCGTGGGGGTGGAGTGCAATCAGCCCCAGCATTTT. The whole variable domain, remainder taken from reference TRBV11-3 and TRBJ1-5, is EAGVVQSPRYKIIEKKQPVAFWCNPISGHNTLYWYLQNLGQGPELLIRYENEEAVDDSQLPKDRFSAERLKGVDSTLKIQPAELGDSAVYLCASSGVGVECNQPQHFGDGTRLSIL.

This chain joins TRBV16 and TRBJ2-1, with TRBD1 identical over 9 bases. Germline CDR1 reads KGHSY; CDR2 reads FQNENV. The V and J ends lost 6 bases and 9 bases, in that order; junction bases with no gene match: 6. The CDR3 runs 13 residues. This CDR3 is CASSPQGAGEQFF. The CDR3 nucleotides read TGTGCCAGCAGTCCACAGGGGGCAGGTGAGCAGTTCTTC.

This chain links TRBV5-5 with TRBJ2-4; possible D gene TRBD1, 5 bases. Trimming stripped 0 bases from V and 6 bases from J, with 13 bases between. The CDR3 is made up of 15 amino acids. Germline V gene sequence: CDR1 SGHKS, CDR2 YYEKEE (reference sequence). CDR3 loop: CASSLAWQGGNIQYF. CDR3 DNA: TGTGCCAGCAGCTTGGCCTGGCAGGGTGGAAACATTCAGTACTTC.

CDR3 residues: CASSPRWGGIYNEQFF. CDR3 sequence (DNA): TGTGCCAGCAGCCCTCGGTGGGGGGGTATTTACAATGAGCAGTTCTTC. V is TRBV9 and J is TRBJ2-1; 7 bases map to TRBD2. The trim removed 4 bases at V and 4 bases at J, leaving 11 bases unmatched. Per the germline V gene, CDR1 is SGDLS and CDR2 is YYNGEE. The CDR3 has 16 residues.

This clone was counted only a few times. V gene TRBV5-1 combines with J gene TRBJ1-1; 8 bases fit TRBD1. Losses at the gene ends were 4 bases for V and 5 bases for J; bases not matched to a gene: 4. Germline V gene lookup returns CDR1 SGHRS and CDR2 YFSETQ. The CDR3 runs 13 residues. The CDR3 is CASSPTGVTEAFF. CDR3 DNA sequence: TGCGCCAGCAGCCCGACAGGGGTTACTGAAGCTTTCTTT.

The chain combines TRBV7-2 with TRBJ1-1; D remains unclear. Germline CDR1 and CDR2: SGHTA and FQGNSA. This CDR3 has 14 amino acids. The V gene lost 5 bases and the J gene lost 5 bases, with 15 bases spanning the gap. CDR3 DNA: TGTGCCAGCAGCCGGGGTGGCTGGGGTACTGAAGCTTTCTTT. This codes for CASSRGGWGTEAFF. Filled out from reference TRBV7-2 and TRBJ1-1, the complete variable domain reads GAGVSQSPSNKVTEKGKDVELRCDPISGHTALYWYRQSLGQGLEFLIYFQGNSAPDKSGLPSDRFSAERTGGSVSTLTIQRTQQEDSAVYLCASSRGGWGTEAFFGQGTRLTVV.

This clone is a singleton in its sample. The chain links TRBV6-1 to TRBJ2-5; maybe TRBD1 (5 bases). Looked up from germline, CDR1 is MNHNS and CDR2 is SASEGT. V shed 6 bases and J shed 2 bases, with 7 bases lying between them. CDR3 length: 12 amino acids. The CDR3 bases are TGTGCCAGCAGGAGGACACAAGAGACCCAGTACTTC. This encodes CASRRTQETQYF.

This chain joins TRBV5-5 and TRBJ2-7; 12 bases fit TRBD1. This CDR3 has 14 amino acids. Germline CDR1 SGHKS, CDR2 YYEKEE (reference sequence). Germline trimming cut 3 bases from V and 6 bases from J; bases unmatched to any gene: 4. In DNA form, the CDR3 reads TGTGCCAGCAGCTCCCGGGACAGGGGGCGCGAGCAGTACTTC. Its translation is CASSSRDRGREQYF.

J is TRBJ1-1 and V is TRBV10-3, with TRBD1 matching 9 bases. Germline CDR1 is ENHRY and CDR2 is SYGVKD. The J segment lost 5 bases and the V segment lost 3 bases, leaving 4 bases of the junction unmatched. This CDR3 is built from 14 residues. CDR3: CAISERQGETEAFF. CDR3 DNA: TGTGCCATCAGTGAACGACAGGGGGAGACTGAAGCTTTCTTT.

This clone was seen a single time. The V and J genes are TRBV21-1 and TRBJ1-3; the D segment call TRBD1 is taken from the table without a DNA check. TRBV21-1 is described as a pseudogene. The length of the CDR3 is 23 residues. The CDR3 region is CASSKKGEERDRADITSGNTIYF. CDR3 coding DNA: TGTGCCAGCAGCAAAAAGGGGGAAGAGAGGGACAGAGCCGACATAACCTCTGGAAACACCATATATTTT.

DNA for the CDR3: TGTGCCAGCAGCCAAGGTGGGACGAGACAGTATTTT. It translates to CASSQGGTRQYF. This chain joins TRBV14 and TRBJ2-3; either TRBD1 or TRBD2 may supply D (5 bases each). The CDR3 has 12 residues. Germline V gene sequence: CDR1 SGHDN, CDR2 FVKESK. V was pared by 1 base and J by 12 bases, with 11 bases between.

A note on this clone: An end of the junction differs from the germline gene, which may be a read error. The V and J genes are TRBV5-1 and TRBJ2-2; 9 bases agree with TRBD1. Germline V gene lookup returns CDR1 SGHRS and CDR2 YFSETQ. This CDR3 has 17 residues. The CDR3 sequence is CAGSHRTGALFTGELFF. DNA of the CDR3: TGCGCCGGCAGCCACCGGACAGGGGCATTGTTCACCGGGGAGCTGTTTTTT.

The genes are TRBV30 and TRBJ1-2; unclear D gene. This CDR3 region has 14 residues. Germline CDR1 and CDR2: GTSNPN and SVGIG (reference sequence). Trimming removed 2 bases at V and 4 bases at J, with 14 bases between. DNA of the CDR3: TGTGCCTGGAGTCTTCAACATAGAACCTATGGCTACACCTTC. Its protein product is CAWSLQHRTYGYTF.

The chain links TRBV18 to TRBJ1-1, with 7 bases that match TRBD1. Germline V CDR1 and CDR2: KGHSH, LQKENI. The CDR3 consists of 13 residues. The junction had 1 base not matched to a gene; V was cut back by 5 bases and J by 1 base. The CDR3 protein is CASSYRGNTEAFF. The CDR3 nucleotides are TGTGCCAGCTCATACAGGGGGAACACTGAAGCTTTCTTT.